This TCR beta chain was recovered during a study of CD8 T cells in ankylosing spondylitis. This CDR3 region has 12 residues. Germline values: CDR1 MNHEY, CDR2 SMNVEV (reference sequence). The V end was cut by 2 bases, the J end by 9 bases, with 8 bases between. Quantitative 5'-RACE with molecular barcodes generated TCR beta libraries. TCRdb re-analysed the 5' RACE reads in MiXCR, keeping a single row per CDR3 protein. This table holds some 840,000 distinct CDR3 sequences, over 9.5% found once. General study findings and limits: Peripheral blood held disease-linked clones only at relatively low frequency, and these were CD8+. What appeared characteristic of ankylosing spondylitis blood was a TCR beta motif of about eight highly homologous variants. Some motif variants had been reported before (in reactive arthritis synovial fluid and blood). As reported, disease-linked clones showed significant enrichment in matched ankylosing spondylitis synovial fluid.

As for this clonotype: What it binds is not known.

This receptor was taken from a male donor with ankylosing spondylitis. V and J are TRBV27 and TRBJ2-1; D uncertain. The sample was blood, either unsorted or a sorted T cell fraction (not recorded which). CDR3 residues: CASSLPGTEQFF. The DNA for the CDR3 is TGTGCCAGCAGTTTACCAGGCACTGAGCAGTTCTTC.